This T cell receptor beta chain came from a study of chemoradiotherapy in HPV16-positive cancers (dated by TCRdb to 2022 to 2024). Context from the whole study: Functional T-cell assays on cells from a couple of HPV16-positive patients defined candidate HPV-specific T-cell clones and common TCR motifs. The study asked whether T-cell immunity against the HPV oncoproteins E6 and E7 changes during chemoradiotherapy and whether it affects survival. TCR repertoires from under 90 patients with HPV-related cancers were then used to track the candidate HPV-specific TCRs and motifs. What the study reported, not specific to this receptor: Among HPV16-positive patients, expansion of HPV-responsive T cells during chemoradiotherapy was associated with better recurrence-free survival. Expansion of candidate HPV-specific clones and E7-related TCR motifs was observed in the tumor microenvironment during treatment, whereas no such expansion was observed for non-HPV-specific T cells. The functional definition of HPV-specific T cells was derived from only a couple of HPV16-positive patients, and the survival association was reported for HPV16-positive patients.

For this clone: Its antigen target is currently unknown. No base quality information exists; no much larger clone differs at one position.

The library was built by means of the immunoSEQ multiplex PCR assay. TCRdb took over this immuneACCESS table, retaining in-frame rearrangements with V and J assigned. Such tables are incomplete; in checked studies, under half of the missing clones stem from an unresolved V gene, and the remainder is unexplained. In all, the sample holds around 62,000 clones, and almost 90% of those were seen once. 4% to 5% of the sample is in the top ten clones. Because repertoires were sampled repeatedly during chemoradiotherapy, clonal expansion in the tumor microenvironment could be followed. Per the germline V gene, KGHSH is the CDR1 and LQKENI is the CDR2. Counted from cysteine to phenylalanine, this CDR3 has 14 amino acids. Left in the record is the CDR3 DNA by itself, 42 bases read in frame from the first base. For this chain, trimming is 3 bases at the V end and 6 bases at the J end, and the number of junction bases without a gene match is 4.

Recombination joined TRBV18 with TRBJ1-4; 7 middle bases align to TRBD1. The sequenced sample was blood, obtained from a patient who underwent chemoradiotherapy. This TCR was sampled from a human donor with HPV-associated anogenital cancer. CDR3 protein: CASSPGQADEKLFF. The DNA reads TGTGCCAGCTCACCCGGACAGGCGGATGAAAAACTGTTTTTT.